The 5 T cell receptor beta chains reported below all come from one sample, sequenced in a study of T cell repertoires in cytomegalovirus infection. No cognate antigen is known for these TCRs. TCRdb passed the reads through MiXCR, listing each CDR3 protein once. This table holds approximately 1,000,000 distinct CDR3 sequences, roughly a third found once. The sequencing used cultured CD8+ T cells from PBMCs, collected from culture after CMV antigen stimulation. The source is a human donor in good health (CMV status not recorded). Some clones in this sample may be carry-over from other donors' samples.

This clonotype was counted only a few times. The chain employs TRBV13 and TRBJ2-3, with no clear D. Between the trimmed V and J ends, which lost 4 bases and 0 bases, there was a span of 14 bases. Germline V gene data show CDR1 as PRHDT and CDR2 as FYEKMQ (reference sequence). The CDR3 consists of 16 residues. The CDR3: CASSSRSADSTDTQYF. CDR3 sequence (DNA): TGTGCCAGCAGCTCTCGGTCCGCGGATAGCACAGATACGCAGTATTTT.

This rearrangement joins TRBV11-2 to TRBJ2-7; tentatively, D is TRBD1 or TRBD2 (5 bases each). With 4 bases removed from V and 2 bases from J, the gap between germline ends came to 18 bases. This CDR3 region has 16 residues. Germline CDR1 is SGHAT and CDR2 is FQNNGV. This CDR3 is CASSSDSLWDPYEQYV. As DNA, the CDR3 is TGTGCCAGCAGCTCTGACAGTTTATGGGACCCCTACGAGCAGTACGTC.

This chain uses TRBV7-9 with TRBJ2-1; D not resolved. Germline CDR1 and CDR2: SEHNR and FQNEAQ (reference sequence). The V end was cut by 5 bases, the J end by 4 bases, with 18 bases between. The CDR3 is 16 amino acids. CDR3 loop: CASSSRTAVKYNEQFF. The CDR3, as DNA: TGTGCCAGCAGCAGTAGGACGGCAGTGAAGTACAATGAGCAGTTCTTC.

On this clonotype itself: A clone one base away is much larger, so this may be a read error. The chain employs TRBV7-2 and TRBJ2-7, with D perhaps TRBD2 (5 bases). The CDR3 length is 14 residues. CDR1 is SGHTA, CDR2 FQGNSA, per germline. CDR3 protein: CVSSLGPGGYEQYF. Here the CDR3 DNA reads TGTGTCAGCAGCTTGGGCCCAGGAGGTTACGAGCAGTACTTC.

This clonotype was detected ten times or more. This chain joins TRBV7-8 and TRBJ2-2; D may be TRBD1 or TRBD2 (6 bases each). V dropped 1 base and J dropped 3 bases, with 9 bases sitting between them. CDR1 is SGHVS, CDR2 FQNEAQ, per germline. The CDR3 contains 15 residues. CDR3 region: CASSLGGGYTGELFF. CDR3 nucleotides: TGTGCCAGCAGCTTAGGAGGGGGGTACACCGGGGAGCTGTTTTTT. The complete variable domain, with remaining parts taken from reference TRBV7-8 and TRBJ2-2, reads GAGVSQSPRYKVAKRGQDVALRCDPISGHVSLFWYQQALGQGPEFLTYFQNEAQLDKSGLPSDRFFAERPEGSVSTLKIQRTQQEDSAVYLCASSLGGGYTGELFFGEGSRLTVL.